This passage covers 28 T cell receptor beta chains from one sample sequenced in a study of blood T cell repertoires in COVID-19. Sequencing used immunoSEQ multiplex PCR; TCRdb keeps in-frame clones, though not all of them. The sample lists 250,000 to 350,000 clones; around 88% were seen once. Sequencing input: peripheral blood. The receptors derive from a man aged 25-45 years with acute or convalescent COVID-19.

The chain carries TRBV28 and TRBJ2-7; tentatively, D is TRBD1 (5 bases). Germline CDR1 reads MDHEN; CDR2 reads SYDVKM. V was cut by 8 bases and J by 4 bases, with 18 bases left in between. CDR3 size: 14 residues. Here the CDR3 reads CASAKPSGFYEQYF. CDR3 DNA sequence: TGTGCCAGCGCTAAGCCATCAGGGTTTTACGAGCAGTACTTC. The full variable domain, its missing parts supplied by reference TRBV28 and TRBJ2-7, is DVKVTQSSRYLVKRTGEKVFLECVQDMDHENMFWYRQDPGLGLRLIYFSYDVKMKEKGDIPEGYSVSREKKERFSLILESASTNQTSMYLCASAKPSGFYEQYFGPGTRLTVT.

This chain connects TRBV9 to TRBJ1-1; 7 bases map to TRBD1. The length of the CDR3 is 15 residues. V trimming: 0 bases; J trimming: 0 bases; junction bases outside the gene matches: 2. CDR1 is SGDLS and CDR2 is YYNGEE in the germline V gene. CDR3 in amino acids: CASSVGGQLNTEAFF. The CDR3 DNA reads TGTGCCAGCAGCGTAGGGGGACAGTTGAACACTGAAGCTTTCTTT.

This sequence joins TRBV6-4 and TRBJ2-1; weak D call: TRBD1 (5 bases). V was trimmed by 2 bases and J by 13 bases, leaving 12 bases between them. The germline CDR1 and CDR2 sequences are MRHNA and SNTAGT. The length of the CDR3 is 12 residues. This chain's CDR3 is CASSDARVFQFF. The CDR3 DNA reads TGTGCCAGCAGTGACGCCAGGGTCTTCCAGTTCTTC.

The J gene is TRBJ1-3, the V gene TRBV18, with no clear D. Trimming stripped 0 bases from V and 4 bases from J, with 13 bases between. The germline CDR1 and CDR2 sequences are KGHSH and LQKENI. CDR3 length: 16 amino acids. Here the CDR3 DNA reads TGTGCCAGCTCACCACCTTCAGGATTGACGGGAAACACCATATATTTT. Translation: CASSPPSGLTGNTIYF.

V and J are TRBV28 and TRBJ1-3; the match to TRBD1 covers 8 bases. CDR1 is MDHEN and CDR2 is SYDVKM in the germline V gene. Unmatched junction bases numbered 9, after V lost 6 bases and J lost 11 bases. There are 13 residues in the CDR3. The CDR3 coding sequence is TGTGCCAGCAGCCCCGGGACAGGTGTCGCCATATATTTT. Translating it yields CASSPGTGVAIYF.

This clone was seen a few times. V gene TRBV7-2 combines with J gene TRBJ2-1; 10 bases are shared with TRBD2. V trimming: 2 bases; J trimming: 9 bases; junction bases outside the gene matches: 10. The V gene's germline CDR1 is SGHTA and CDR2 FQGNSA. The CDR3 runs 16 residues. CDR3 in DNA: TGTGCCAGCAGCTTAAGGGCTAGCGGGGGCCGGGGTGAGCAGTTCTTC. It translates to CASSLRASGGRGEQFF.

The rearrangement links TRBV6-5 to TRBJ2-7; perhaps TRBD1 as D (5 bases). The CDR3 consists of 15 residues. Looked up from germline, CDR1 is MNHEY and CDR2 is SVGAGI. Trimming left V 8 bases short and J 1 base short, with 18 bases between. The CDR3 nucleotides read TGTGCCAGCGAAGGGGTGGGGTCTCTTTCCTACGAGCAGTACTTC. Translating gives CASEGVGSLSYEQYF.

The gene calls are TRBV4-2 and TRBJ1-4; D gene ambiguous. Between the trimmed V and J ends, which lost 5 bases and 4 bases, there was a span of 11 bases. CDR3 length: 14 amino acids. CDR1 LGHNA and CDR2 YNFKEQ come from the germline V gene. CDR3 loop: CASSISEDNEKLFF. The CDR3 region has the DNA TGTGCCAGCAGCATTAGTGAGGATAATGAAAAACTGTTTTTT.

The table lists this clone with a count of one. The chain combines TRBV19 with TRBJ1-5; 10 bases fit TRBD1. Trimming removed 8 bases from V and 3 bases from J; junction bases left unmatched: 7. CDR1 LNHDA and CDR2 SQIVND come from the germline V gene (reference sequence). The CDR3 contains 15 residues. The CDR3 nucleotides read TGTGCCAGTCGGGACAGGGGTCGATCCAATCAGCCCCAGCATTTT. Its protein product is CASRDRGRSNQPQHF.

The rearrangement links TRBV10-3 to TRBJ1-2, with 8 bases lining up with TRBD1. With V trimmed by 0 bases and J by 7 bases, 13 bases remained unmatched. This CDR3 spans 17 amino acids. From germline, CDR1 is ENHRY and CDR2 SYGVKD. The CDR3: CAISESMIRDRISGYTF. DNA for the CDR3: TGTGCCATCAGTGAGTCGATGATAAGGGACAGGATATCTGGCTACACCTTC.

The chain recombines TRBV9 with TRBJ1-4, with a tentative D call TRBD1 (5 bases). With 3 bases removed from V and 10 bases from J, the gap between germline ends came to 7 bases. The CDR3 length is 11 residues. Germline CDR1 reads SGDLS; CDR2 reads YYNGEE. The CDR3 DNA follows: TGTGCCAGCAGCGGGCAGGGAAAACTGTTTTTT. The encoded protein is CASSGQGKLFF.

V is TRBV18 and J is TRBJ1-5; D not certain. Between the trimmed V and J ends, which lost 3 bases and 4 bases, there was a span of 7 bases. The CDR3 has 13 residues. CDR1 KGHSH and CDR2 LQKENI come from the germline V gene. The CDR3 sequence: CASSPEANQPQHF. The CDR3 DNA follows: TGTGCCAGCTCACCGGAGGCAAATCAGCCCCAGCATTTT. Using reference TRBV18 and TRBJ1-5 for the parts outside the CDR3, the full variable domain is NAGVMQNPRHLVRRRGQEARLRCSPMKGHSHVYWYRQLPEEGLKFMVYLQKENIIDESGMPKERFSAEFPKEGPSILRIQQVVRGDSAAYFCASSPEANQPQHFGDGTRLSIL.

V usage is TRBV6-6 and J usage is TRBJ1-3, with a tentative D call TRBD1 (5 bases). The CDR3 contains 15 residues. V was trimmed by 6 bases and J by 0 bases, leaving 12 bases between them. Germline CDR1 is MNHNY and CDR2 is SVGAGI (reference sequence). The CDR3 loop reads CASRLQAISGNTIYF. The CDR3 nucleotides read TGTGCCAGCAGGCTACAGGCGATCTCTGGAAACACCATATATTTT.

The chain recombines TRBV28 with TRBJ2-4, with D perhaps TRBD1 (8 bases). Deletions cut 7 bases from V and 3 bases from J, with 25 bases between. Germline V gene data show CDR1 as MDHEN and CDR2 as SYDVKM. The CDR3 is made up of 18 amino acids. The CDR3 protein is CASTIDRGLSEVKNIQYF. The DNA of the CDR3 is TGTGCCAGCACCATAGACAGGGGACTAAGCGAGGTCAAAAACATTCAGTACTTC.

The V call is TRBV4-1, the J call TRBJ1-4; D is unclear. The germline gives CDR1 MGHRA, CDR2 YSYEKL. The CDR3 is made up of 14 amino acids. V was cut by 0 bases and J by 11 bases, with 13 bases left in between. As DNA, the CDR3 is TGCGCCAGCAGCCAAGATGAGGGTAGAGAGAAACTGTTTTTT. This translates into CASSQDEGREKLFF.

J is TRBJ2-7 and V is TRBV10-2; 8 bases align to TRBD1. Losses at the gene ends were 6 bases for V and 3 bases for J; bases not matched to a gene: 10. CDR3 length equals 15 residues. Per germline, CDR1 WSHSY and CDR2 SAAADI. CDR3 nucleotide sequence: TGCGCCAGCAGCCCCCGGGACAGGCAAAACTACGAGCAGTACTTC. Its translation: CASSPRDRQNYEQYF.

This sequence joins TRBV2 and TRBJ2-2; D is perhaps TRBD2 (5 bases). Germline V gives CDR1 SNHLY, CDR2 FYNNEI. This CDR3 comprises 15 residues. Trimming cost V 2 bases and J 5 bases, with 12 bases left between them. CDR3 sequence: CASSESGRLTGELFF. CDR3 DNA sequence: TGTGCCAGCAGTGAATCGGGAAGGCTAACCGGGGAGCTGTTTTTT. The full variable domain, completed using reference TRBV2 and TRBJ2-2, is EPEVTQTPSHQVTQMGQEVILRCVPISNHLYFYWYRQILGQKVEFLVSFYNNEISEKSEIFDDQFSVERPDGSNFTLKIRSTKLEDSAMYFCASSESGRLTGELFFGEGSRLTVL.

The J gene is TRBJ1-1, the V gene TRBV28; TRBD1 is a possible D gene (5 bases). The germline CDR1 and CDR2 sequences are MDHEN and SYDVKM. This CDR3 is built from 13 residues. Trimming took off 8 bases at V and 5 bases at J, with 15 bases between the two ends. Here the CDR3 reads CASQGGGLTEAFF. The CDR3 region has the DNA TGTGCCAGCCAGGGCGGGGGGTTGACTGAAGCTTTCTTT.

In its sample, this clone was seen a few times. CDR3 loop: CASTPGGRSSTDTQYF. CDR3 nucleotide sequence: TGTGCCAGCACCCCTGGGGGCCGTTCAAGCACAGATACGCAGTATTTT. The chain carries TRBV7-6 and TRBJ2-3, with D possibly being TRBD1 (6 bases). V was trimmed by 7 bases and J by 0 bases, leaving 17 bases between them. The CDR3 consists of 16 residues. Germline lookup yields CDR1 SGHVS and CDR2 FNYEAQ.

This clone was detected only once. This chain joins TRBV3-1 (or the pseudogene TRBV3-2) and TRBJ2-1, with D possibly matching TRBD2 (7 bases). Germline loops: CDR1 LGHDT, CDR2 YNNKEL (reference sequence). The V end was cut by 0 bases, the J end by 2 bases, with 20 bases between. The CDR3 extends over 19 amino acids. The CDR3 nucleotides read TGTGCCAGCAGCCAAGATTGGGGGCTACTAGCGAATCCCTACAATGAGCAGTTCTTC. Its protein is CASSQDWGLLANPYNEQFF.

The sample holds a few counts of this clone. This chain links TRBV28 with TRBJ1-2, with 8 nucleotides matching TRBD1. The CDR3 consists of 15 residues. V was pared by 3 bases and J by 7 bases, with 10 bases of the junction left unmatched. The germline gives CDR1 MDHEN, CDR2 SYDVKM. Here the CDR3 DNA reads TGTGCCAGCAGTTTGCCTTTAAGACAGGGGATTGGCTACACCTTC. Translating gives CASSLPLRQGIGYTF.

The CDR3 DNA reads as TGTGCCAGCAGTTACGGGAGCCTTAACTATGGCTACACCTTC. Residues: CASSYGSLNYGYTF. The rearrangement uses TRBV28 and TRBJ1-2; D uncertain. V was pared by 4 bases and J by 1 base, with 10 bases between. The CDR3 consists of 14 residues. Germline CDR1 reads MDHEN; CDR2 reads SYDVKM.

The CDR3 nucleotides read TGTGCCAGCAGCTTAAGATTAACGGACGAGCAGTACTTC. Its protein is CASSLRLTDEQYF. The chain recombines TRBV7-3 with TRBJ2-7; D gene ambiguous. CDR1 and CDR2 (germline): SGHTA, FQGTGA. The length of the CDR3 is 13 residues. The V end lost 1 base, the J end lost 5 bases, and 9 bases lay between the germline ends.

This chain links TRBV5-4 with TRBJ2-5; 10 bases align to TRBD1. This CDR3 contains 15 residues. The germline V gene has CDR1 SGHNT and CDR2 YYREEE (reference sequence). After removal of 4 bases from V and 5 bases from J, the junction contained 8 bases not matched to a gene. The CDR3 DNA sequence: TGTGCCAGCAGCCACGACAGGGGGCTCGGTGAGACCCAGTACTTC. Translated, it gives CASSHDRGLGETQYF. Complete variable domain (other parts from reference TRBV5-4 and TRBJ2-5): ETGVTQSPTHLIKTRGQQVTLRCSSQSGHNTVSWYQQALGQGPQFIFQYYREEENGRGNFPPRFSGLQFPNYSSELNVNALELDDSALYLCASSHDRGLGETQYFGPGTRLLVL.

V is TRBV19 and J is TRBJ1-5; no definite D call. The CDR3 is made up of 14 amino acids. In germline, CDR1 is LNHDA, CDR2 SQIVND (reference sequence). The ends were cut back, 8 bases at V and 0 bases at J, with 11 bases in the middle. CDR3 region: CASRFPGSNQPQHF. The CDR3 DNA sequence: TGTGCCAGTCGTTTTCCGGGTAGCAATCAGCCCCAGCATTTT.

This clone was recorded only once. The J gene is TRBJ1-2, the V gene TRBV6-1; TRBD1 might be the D (5 bases). The germline gives CDR1 MNHNS, CDR2 SASEGT. The CDR3 extends over 15 amino acids. Trimming shortened V by 3 bases and J by 5 bases, and 16 bases separated the two germline ends. CDR3 nucleotide sequence: TGTGCCAGCAGTGATGATGAGTGGGGCAGGTATGGCTACACCTTC. Translated: CASSDDEWGRYGYTF.

The chain employs TRBV19 and TRBJ1-2; 9 bases fit TRBD1. Per the germline V gene, CDR1 is LNHDA and CDR2 is SQIVND (reference sequence). The V and J ends lost 6 bases and 7 bases, in that order; junction bases with no gene match: 12. This CDR3 is 15 amino acids long. The CDR3 DNA reads TGTGCCAGTAGGTTACCGGGACAGGGCAGGTCTGGCTACACCTTC. The encoded protein is CASRLPGQGRSGYTF. Looking up the rest from reference TRBV19 and TRBJ1-2 gives the full variable domain: DGGITQSPKYLFRKEGQNVTLSCEQNLNHDAMYWYRQDPGQGLRLIYYSQIVNDFQKGDIAEGYSVSREKKESFPLTVTSAQKNPTAFYLCASRLPGQGRSGYTFGSGTRLTVV.

The rearrangement joins TRBV11-2 to TRBJ2-3; D is unresolved. CDR1 and CDR2 (germline): SGHAT, FQNNGV. With 3 bases removed from V and 2 bases from J, the gap between germline ends came to 12 bases. The CDR3 length is 15 residues. The DNA of the CDR3 is TGTGCCAGCAGCTTCGGTCTCAGGTCCACAGATACGCAGTATTTT. It codes for CASSFGLRSTDTQYF. The whole variable domain, filled in from reference TRBV11-2 and TRBJ2-3, reads EAGVAQSPRYKIIEKRQSVAFWCNPISGHATLYWYQQILGQGPKLLIQFQNNGVVDDSQLPKDRFSAERLKGVDSTLKIQPAKLEDSAVYLCASSFGLRSTDTQYFGPGTRLTVL.